These T cell receptor beta chains were read from a single sample in a study of brain T cells in children with intractable seizures. The assay was immunoSEQ multiplex PCR, and TCRdb's table has in-frame clones only and misses some. Among under 400,000 clones listed, over 90% were seen once. Here the sequenced sample was peripheral blood, taken less than 6 months after surgery. The receptors derive from a boy under two years old with tuberous sclerosis and intractable seizures. Each CDR3 is given with its conserved first and last residue. Each record gives: clone size, J gene, D gene, V gene, CDR3 protein, CDR3 DNA. D genes are given only for firm matches. Clone sizes are given selectively: once, few, many, or a class where the clone is expanded.

clone_size: -; j_call: TRBJ1-1; d_call: -; v_call: TRBV5-8; cdr3_aa: CASSLDGREMTEAFF; cdr3_nt: TGTGCCAGCAGCTTGGATGGCCGGGAAATGACTGAAGCTTTCTTT
clone_size: -; j_call: TRBJ2-7; d_call: TRBD1; v_call: TRBV14; cdr3_aa: CATHQGQDRMTYEQYF; cdr3_nt: TGTGCCACCCATCAAGGACAGGATCGAATGACCTACGAGCAGTACTTC
clone_size: -; j_call: TRBJ2-3; d_call: -; v_call: TRBV7-8; cdr3_aa: CASSFYQGATDTQYF; cdr3_nt: TGTGCCAGCAGCTTCTACCAGGGAGCAACAGATACGCAGTATTTT
clone_size: -; j_call: TRBJ2-5; d_call: TRBD2; v_call: TRBV20-1; cdr3_aa: CSASGGSLAGLKTQYF; cdr3_nt: TGCAGTGCTAGTGGTGGTTCTCTAGCGGGACTGAAGACCCAGTACTTC
clone_size: -; j_call: TRBJ2-3; d_call: TRBD1; v_call: TRBV5-6; cdr3_aa: CASSGTGTDTQYF; cdr3_nt: TGTGCCAGCAGCGGGACAGGGACAGATACGCAGTATTTT
clone_size: -; j_call: TRBJ2-1; d_call: -; v_call: TRBV18; cdr3_aa: CASSPRLQSSYNEQFF; cdr3_nt: TGTGCCAGCTCACCCCGACTCCAAAGCTCCTACAATGAGCAGTTCTTC
clone_size: -; j_call: TRBJ1-6; d_call: TRBD1; v_call: TRBV28; cdr3_aa: CAWTGGLNSPLHF; cdr3_nt: TGTGCCTGGACAGGGGGCCTAAATTCACCCCTCCACTTT
clone_size: -; j_call: TRBJ1-1; d_call: -; v_call: TRBV12-3/TRBV12-4; cdr3_aa: CASNPTGYTEAFF; cdr3_nt: TGTGCCAGCAACCCCACAGGGTACACTGAAGCTTTCTTT
clone_size: -; j_call: TRBJ1-5; d_call: -; v_call: TRBV10-2; cdr3_aa: CASSESLGVGNQPQHF; cdr3_nt: TGCGCCAGCAGTGAGTCGTTAGGGGTGGGCAATCAGCCCCAGCATTTT
clone_size: -; j_call: TRBJ1-1; d_call: -; v_call: TRBV4-1; cdr3_aa: CASSPTGSSEAFF; cdr3_nt: TGCGCCAGCAGCCCGACAGGATCATCTGAAGCTTTCTTT
clone_size: -; j_call: TRBJ2-1; d_call: -; v_call: TRBV5-1; cdr3_aa: CASSLVGGARVNEQFF; cdr3_nt: TGCGCCAGCAGCTTGGTGGGGGGGGCGCGGGTAAATGAGCAGTTCTTC
clone_size: -; j_call: TRBJ1-6; d_call: -; v_call: TRBV5-8; cdr3_aa: CASSLGRGRNSPLHF; cdr3_nt: TGTGCCAGCAGCTTGGGCAGGGGAAGGAATTCACCCCTCCACTTT
clone_size: -; j_call: TRBJ2-4; d_call: TRBD2; v_call: TRBV18; cdr3_aa: CASSPPASGILLAKNIQYF; cdr3_nt: TGTGCCAGCTCACCACCGGCTAGCGGAATACTTCTAGCCAAAAACATTCAGTACTTC
clone_size: -; j_call: TRBJ1-2; d_call: -; v_call: TRBV27; cdr3_aa: CASSFGAGEGYTF; cdr3_nt: TGTGCCAGCAGTTTTGGTGCAGGGGAAGGCTACACCTTC
clone_size: once; j_call: TRBJ2-1; d_call: -; v_call: TRBV3-1/TRBV3-2; cdr3_aa: CASRDRWFQFF; cdr3_nt: TGTGCCAGCAGAGACAGGTGGTTCCAGTTCTTC
clone_size: -; j_call: TRBJ2-7; d_call: -; v_call: TRBV5-6; cdr3_aa: CASSLETGLSEQYF; cdr3_nt: TGTGCCAGCAGCTTGGAAACAGGGCTAAGCGAGCAGTACTTC
clone_size: -; j_call: TRBJ2-5; d_call: -; v_call: TRBV2; cdr3_aa: CASSGAQETQYF; cdr3_nt: TGTGCCAGCAGTGGAGCCCAGGAGACCCAGTACTTC
clone_size: -; j_call: TRBJ2-1; d_call: TRBD1; v_call: TRBV6-1; cdr3_aa: CASSDFPPRQGFYEQFF; cdr3_nt: TGTGCCAGCAGTGATTTTCCTCCGAGACAGGGGTTTTATGAGCAGTTCTTC
clone_size: -; j_call: TRBJ1-1; d_call: -; v_call: TRBV28; cdr3_aa: CASSSNTEAFF; cdr3_nt: TGTGCCAGCAGCTCCAACACTGAAGCTTTCTTT
clone_size: -; j_call: TRBJ2-7; d_call: -; v_call: TRBV5-8; cdr3_aa: CASSLRGSPYEQYF; cdr3_nt: TGTGCCAGCAGCTTGCGAGGATCCCCCTACGAGCAGTACTTC
clone_size: -; j_call: TRBJ2-4; d_call: TRBD2; v_call: TRBV5-4; cdr3_aa: CASSLVSGGAGNIQYF; cdr3_nt: TGTGCCAGCAGCTTGGTTAGCGGGGGGGCCGGGAACATTCAGTACTTC
clone_size: -; j_call: TRBJ1-1; d_call: -; v_call: TRBV5-1; cdr3_aa: CASSLAVAGRSTEAFF; cdr3_nt: TGCGCCAGCAGCTTGGCCGTGGCGGGGCGTTCCACTGAAGCTTTCTTT
clone_size: -; j_call: TRBJ2-5; d_call: TRBD2; v_call: TRBV7-9; cdr3_aa: CASSLATGLAGEETQYF; cdr3_nt: TGTGCCAGCAGCTTAGCGACGGGACTAGCGGGAGAAGAGACCCAGTACTTC
clone_size: -; j_call: TRBJ1-5; d_call: -; v_call: TRBV4-1; cdr3_aa: CASSQEGRSNQPQHF; cdr3_nt: TGCGCCAGCAGCCAAGAGGGGCGGAGCAATCAGCCCCAGCATTTT
clone_size: -; j_call: TRBJ2-5; d_call: -; v_call: TRBV4-1; cdr3_aa: CASSQEAGSFQETQYF; cdr3_nt: TGCGCCAGCAGCCAAGAGGCGGGGTCCTTCCAAGAGACCCAGTACTTC
clone_size: -; j_call: TRBJ1-2; d_call: -; v_call: TRBV5-1; cdr3_aa: CASSLVLGRANYGYTF; cdr3_nt: TGCGCCAGCAGCTTGGTCCTTGGCAGAGCTAACTATGGCTACACCTTC
clone_size: -; j_call: TRBJ1-6; d_call: TRBD1; v_call: TRBV5-6; cdr3_aa: CASGAGGHSPLHF; cdr3_nt: TGTGCCAGCGGAGCAGGGGGCCATTCACCCCTCCACTTT
clone_size: -; j_call: TRBJ1-1; d_call: -; v_call: TRBV6-5; cdr3_aa: CARRRVVSEAFF; cdr3_nt: TGTGCCAGAAGAAGGGTAGTCTCTGAAGCTTTCTTT
clone_size: -; j_call: TRBJ1-5; d_call: -; v_call: TRBV2; cdr3_aa: CASDPRGAQPQHF; cdr3_nt: TGTGCCAGCGACCCCCGGGGGGCTCAGCCCCAGCATTTT
clone_size: -; j_call: TRBJ1-5; d_call: -; v_call: TRBV2; cdr3_aa: CASSGGRDHQPQHF; cdr3_nt: TGTGCCAGCAGTGGAGGCAGGGATCATCAGCCCCAGCATTTT
clone_size: -; j_call: TRBJ1-5; d_call: -; v_call: TRBV6-5; cdr3_aa: CASWSRLGQPQHF; cdr3_nt: TGTGCCAGCTGGAGTCGTTTAGGTCAGCCCCAGCATTTT
clone_size: -; j_call: TRBJ2-7; d_call: TRBD1; v_call: TRBV6-6; cdr3_aa: CASRPEGQVSYEQYF; cdr3_nt: TGTGCCAGCCGACCGGAGGGACAGGTCTCCTACGAGCAGTACTTC
clone_size: -; j_call: TRBJ1-2; d_call: TRBD1; v_call: TRBV5-1; cdr3_aa: CASSVGDRVEGYTF; cdr3_nt: TGCGCCAGCAGCGTAGGAGACAGGGTCGAGGGCTACACCTTC
clone_size: -; j_call: TRBJ2-3; d_call: -; v_call: TRBV9; cdr3_aa: CASSVSRGTGGTDTQYF; cdr3_nt: TGTGCCAGCAGCGTGTCACGGGGGACTGGTGGCACAGATACGCAGTATTTT
clone_size: -; j_call: TRBJ2-2; d_call: -; v_call: TRBV7-9; cdr3_aa: CASSLSGPHTGELFF; cdr3_nt: TGTGCCAGCAGCTTGTCGGGTCCGCACACCGGGGAGCTGTTTTTT
clone_size: -; j_call: TRBJ2-5; d_call: -; v_call: TRBV25-1; cdr3_aa: CASSEALEQETQYF; cdr3_nt: TGTGCCAGCAGTGAGGCCTTAGAGCAAGAGACCCAGTACTTC
clone_size: -; j_call: TRBJ2-2; d_call: -; v_call: TRBV6-5; cdr3_aa: CASSYTALADTGELFF; cdr3_nt: TGTGCCAGCAGTTACACAGCGTTAGCGGACACCGGGGAGCTGTTTTTT
clone_size: -; j_call: TRBJ2-3; d_call: TRBD2; v_call: TRBV3-1/TRBV3-2; cdr3_aa: CASSQDPYRLAGVGDTQYF; cdr3_nt: TGTGCCAGCAGCCAAGACCCATACCGACTAGCGGGAGTGGGAGATACGCAGTATTTT
clone_size: -; j_call: TRBJ2-7; d_call: -; v_call: TRBV27; cdr3_aa: CASSLQGSYEQYF; cdr3_nt: TGTGCCAGCAGTTTGCAGGGCTCCTACGAGCAGTACTTC
clone_size: -; j_call: TRBJ2-5; d_call: -; v_call: TRBV30; cdr3_aa: CAWSVEETQYF; cdr3_nt: TGTGCCTGGAGTGTCGAGGAGACCCAGTACTTC
clone_size: -; j_call: TRBJ1-2; d_call: TRBD1; v_call: TRBV9; cdr3_aa: CASSNNIGQGAEGYTF; cdr3_nt: TGTGCCAGCAGTAACAATATAGGACAGGGGGCTGAGGGCTACACCTTC
clone_size: once; j_call: TRBJ1-5; d_call: -; v_call: TRBV19; cdr3_aa: CASSIPDSSNQPQHF; cdr3_nt: TGTGCCAGTAGTATCCCGGACAGTTCTAATCAGCCCCAGCATTTT
clone_size: once; j_call: TRBJ1-1; d_call: -; v_call: TRBV30; cdr3_aa: CAWSVLNTEAFF; cdr3_nt: TGTGCCTGGAGTGTACTGAACACTGAAGCTTTCTTT
clone_size: -; j_call: TRBJ1-1; d_call: TRBD1; v_call: TRBV5-6; cdr3_aa: CASSLGGRRQTEAFF; cdr3_nt: TGTGCCAGCAGCTTAGGGGGCAGGAGGCAAACTGAAGCTTTCTTT
clone_size: -; j_call: TRBJ1-5; d_call: -; v_call: TRBV19; cdr3_aa: CASSIADLDNQPQHF; cdr3_nt: TGTGCCAGTAGTATAGCAGACCTAGACAATCAGCCCCAGCATTTT
clone_size: -; j_call: TRBJ2-7; d_call: -; v_call: TRBV19; cdr3_aa: CASSIDLGLEQYF; cdr3_nt: TGTGCCAGTAGTATAGATCTTGGACTCGAGCAGTACTTC